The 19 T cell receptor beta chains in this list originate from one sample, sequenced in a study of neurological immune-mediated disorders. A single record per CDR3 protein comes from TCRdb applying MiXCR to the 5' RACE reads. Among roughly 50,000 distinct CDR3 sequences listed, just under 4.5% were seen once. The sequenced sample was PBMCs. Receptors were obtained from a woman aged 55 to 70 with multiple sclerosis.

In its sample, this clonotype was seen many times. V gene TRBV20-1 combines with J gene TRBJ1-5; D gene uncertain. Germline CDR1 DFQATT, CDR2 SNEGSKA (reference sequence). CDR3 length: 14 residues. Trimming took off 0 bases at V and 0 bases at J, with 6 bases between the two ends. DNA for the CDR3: TGCAGTGCTAGAGATCCGTATAGCAATCAGCCCCAGCATTTT. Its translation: CSARDPYSNQPQHF.

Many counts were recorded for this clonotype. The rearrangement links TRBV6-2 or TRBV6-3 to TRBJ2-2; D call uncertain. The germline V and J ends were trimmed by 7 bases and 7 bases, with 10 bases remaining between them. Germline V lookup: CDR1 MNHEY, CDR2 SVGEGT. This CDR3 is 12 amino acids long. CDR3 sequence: CASTQAGGELFF. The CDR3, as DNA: TGTGCCAGCACTCAAGCAGGCGGGGAGCTGTTTTTT.

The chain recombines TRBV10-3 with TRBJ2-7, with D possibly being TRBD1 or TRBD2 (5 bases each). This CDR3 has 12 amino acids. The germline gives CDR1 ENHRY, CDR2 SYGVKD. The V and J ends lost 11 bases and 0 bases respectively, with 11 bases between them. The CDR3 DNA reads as TGTGCCGGGGGACCGAGCTCCTACGAGCAGTACTTC. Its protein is CAGGPSSYEQYF.

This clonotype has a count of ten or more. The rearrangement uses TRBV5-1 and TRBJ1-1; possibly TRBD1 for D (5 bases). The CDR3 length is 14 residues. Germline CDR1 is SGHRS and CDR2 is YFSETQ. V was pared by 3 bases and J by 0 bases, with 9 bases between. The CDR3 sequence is CASSWGRLNTEAFF. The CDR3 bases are TGCGCCAGCAGCTGGGGCAGGTTGAACACTGAAGCTTTCTTT.

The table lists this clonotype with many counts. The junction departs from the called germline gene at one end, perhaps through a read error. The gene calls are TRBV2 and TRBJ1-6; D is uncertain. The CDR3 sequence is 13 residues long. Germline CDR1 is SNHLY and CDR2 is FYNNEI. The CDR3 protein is CASSEEGNTPLHF. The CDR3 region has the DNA TGTGCCAGCAGTGAAGAGGGTAATACACCCCTCCACTTT.

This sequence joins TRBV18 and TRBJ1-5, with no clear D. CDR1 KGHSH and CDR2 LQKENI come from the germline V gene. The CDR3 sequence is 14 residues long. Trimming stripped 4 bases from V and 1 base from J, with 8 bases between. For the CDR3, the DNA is TGTGCCAGCTCACTGGAGGTGAGCAATCAGCCCCAGCATTTT. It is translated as CASSLEVSNQPQHF. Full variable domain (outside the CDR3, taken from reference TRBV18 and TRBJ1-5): NAGVMQNPRHLVRRRGQEARLRCSPMKGHSHVYWYRQLPEEGLKFMVYLQKENIIDESGMPKERFSAEFPKEGPSILRIQQVVRGDSAAYFCASSLEVSNQPQHFGDGTRLSIL.

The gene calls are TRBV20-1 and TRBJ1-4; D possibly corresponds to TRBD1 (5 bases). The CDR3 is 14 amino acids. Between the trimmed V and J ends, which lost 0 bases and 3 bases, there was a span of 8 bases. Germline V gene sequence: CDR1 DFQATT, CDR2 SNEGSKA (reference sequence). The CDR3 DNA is TGCAGTGCTAGAGAACAGGAATCTAATGAAAAACTGTTTTTT. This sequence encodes CSAREQESNEKLFF.

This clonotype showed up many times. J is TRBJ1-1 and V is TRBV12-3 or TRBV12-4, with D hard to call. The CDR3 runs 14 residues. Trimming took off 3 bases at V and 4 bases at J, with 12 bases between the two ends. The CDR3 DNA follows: TGTGCCAGCAGTTTTAACAGTTTGGGCACTGAAGCTTTCTTT. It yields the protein CASSFNSLGTEAFF.

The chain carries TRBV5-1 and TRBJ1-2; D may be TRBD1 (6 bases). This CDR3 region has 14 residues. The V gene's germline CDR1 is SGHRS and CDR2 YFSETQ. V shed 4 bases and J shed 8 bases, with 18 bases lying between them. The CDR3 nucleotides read TGCGCCAGCAGCCCGCCGGCGGGACATCGGGGCTACACCTTC. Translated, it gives CASSPPAGHRGYTF.

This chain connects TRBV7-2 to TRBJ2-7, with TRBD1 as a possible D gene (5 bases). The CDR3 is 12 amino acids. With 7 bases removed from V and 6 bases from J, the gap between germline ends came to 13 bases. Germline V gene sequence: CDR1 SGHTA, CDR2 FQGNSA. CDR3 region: CASTKTVVEQYF. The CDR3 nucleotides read TGTGCCAGCACCAAGACAGTCGTCGAGCAGTACTTC.

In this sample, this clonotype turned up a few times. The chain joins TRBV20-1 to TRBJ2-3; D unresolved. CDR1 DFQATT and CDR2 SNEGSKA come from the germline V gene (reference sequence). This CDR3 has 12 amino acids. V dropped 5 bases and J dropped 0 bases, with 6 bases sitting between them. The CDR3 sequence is CSAFRSTDTQYF. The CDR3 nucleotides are TGCAGTGCTTTTAGGAGCACAGATACGCAGTATTTT.

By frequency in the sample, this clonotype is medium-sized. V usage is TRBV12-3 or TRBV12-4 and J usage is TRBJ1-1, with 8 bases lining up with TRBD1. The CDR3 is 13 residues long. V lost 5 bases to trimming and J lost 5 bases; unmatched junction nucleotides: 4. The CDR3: CASSPGGETEAFF. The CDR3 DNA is TGTGCCAGCAGTCCAGGGGGCGAGACTGAAGCTTTCTTT.

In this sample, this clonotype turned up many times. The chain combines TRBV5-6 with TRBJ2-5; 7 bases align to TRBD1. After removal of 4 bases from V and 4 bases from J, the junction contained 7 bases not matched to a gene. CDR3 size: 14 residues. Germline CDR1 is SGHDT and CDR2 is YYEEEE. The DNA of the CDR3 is TGTGCCAGCAGCAAAAAGACAGGGCGAGAGACCCAGTACTTC. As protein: CASSKKTGRETQYF.

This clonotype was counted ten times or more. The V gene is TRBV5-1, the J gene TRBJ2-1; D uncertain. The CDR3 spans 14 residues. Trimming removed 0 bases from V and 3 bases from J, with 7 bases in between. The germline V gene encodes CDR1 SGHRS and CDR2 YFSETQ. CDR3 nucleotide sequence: TGCGCCAGCAGCTTGGATACAGACTACAATGAGCAGTTCTTC. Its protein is CASSLDTDYNEQFF.

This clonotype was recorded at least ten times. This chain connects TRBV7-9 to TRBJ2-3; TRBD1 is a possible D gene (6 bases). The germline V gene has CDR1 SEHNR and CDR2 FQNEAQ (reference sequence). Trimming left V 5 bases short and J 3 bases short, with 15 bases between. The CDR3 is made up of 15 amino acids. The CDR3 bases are TGTGCCAGCAGCCCCACCCGAGGGACAACAGATACGCAGTATTTT. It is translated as CASSPTRGTTDTQYF.

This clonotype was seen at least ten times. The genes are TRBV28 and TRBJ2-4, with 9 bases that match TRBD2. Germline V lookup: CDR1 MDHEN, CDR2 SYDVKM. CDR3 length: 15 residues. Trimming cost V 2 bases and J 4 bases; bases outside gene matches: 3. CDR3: CASSLVAGAKNIQYF. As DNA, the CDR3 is TGTGCCAGCAGTTTAGTAGCGGGGGCGAAAAACATTCAGTACTTC.

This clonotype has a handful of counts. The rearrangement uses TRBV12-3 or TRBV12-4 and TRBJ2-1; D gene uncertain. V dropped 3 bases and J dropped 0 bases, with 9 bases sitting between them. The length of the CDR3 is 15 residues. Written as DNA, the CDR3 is TGTGCCAGCAGTTTTCAACCAAGCTCCTACAATGAGCAGTTCTTC. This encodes CASSFQPSSYNEQFF.

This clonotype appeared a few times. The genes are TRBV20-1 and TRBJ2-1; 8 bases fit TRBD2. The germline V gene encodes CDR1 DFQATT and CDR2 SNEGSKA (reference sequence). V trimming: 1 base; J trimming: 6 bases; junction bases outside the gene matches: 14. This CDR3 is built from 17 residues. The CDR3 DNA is TGCAGTGCTAGAGGGGGGTTAGCGGGACGGTTTTTCAATGAGCAGTTCTTC. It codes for CSARGGLAGRFFNEQFF.

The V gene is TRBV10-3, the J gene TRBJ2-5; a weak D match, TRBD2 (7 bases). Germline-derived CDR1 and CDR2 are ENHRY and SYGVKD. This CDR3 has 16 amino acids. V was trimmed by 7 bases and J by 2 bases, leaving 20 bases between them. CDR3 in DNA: TGTGCCATCACCGCGGGCCAGGGGAGGGGGCAAGAGACCCAGTACTTC. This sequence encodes CAITAGQGRGQETQYF.